This T cell receptor beta chain was sequenced during a study of blood T cell repertoires in COVID-19. The overall study: T cells, B-cell-depleted T cells, or PBMCs provided the cDNA or gDNA that served as material.

This CDR3 spans 15 amino acids. Per germline, CDR1 MNHEY and CDR2 SVGEGT. Trimming shortened V by 0 bases and J by 4 bases, and 11 bases separated the two germline ends. Original handling: Nucleated cell number was recorded as an estimate derived from reference gene primer amplification. Using immunoSEQ multiplex PCR, the repertoire was profiled, and TCRdb retains in-frame clones only, with some absent. D and trimming were read from the DNA, whereas the V and J calls and clone size are those reported in that table. The table records about 39,000 clones, approximately 91% of them present only once. V gene TRBV6-2 or TRBV6-3 combines with J gene TRBJ2-3, with D possibly being TRBD2 (7 bases). The sequenced sample consisted of peripheral blood. This receptor was obtained from a man aged 45 to 65 with active COVID-19. The CDR3 sequence is CASSYSEGGADTQYF. Written as DNA, the CDR3 is TGTGCCAGCAGTTACTCTGAGGGGGGGGCAGATACGCAGTATTTT.